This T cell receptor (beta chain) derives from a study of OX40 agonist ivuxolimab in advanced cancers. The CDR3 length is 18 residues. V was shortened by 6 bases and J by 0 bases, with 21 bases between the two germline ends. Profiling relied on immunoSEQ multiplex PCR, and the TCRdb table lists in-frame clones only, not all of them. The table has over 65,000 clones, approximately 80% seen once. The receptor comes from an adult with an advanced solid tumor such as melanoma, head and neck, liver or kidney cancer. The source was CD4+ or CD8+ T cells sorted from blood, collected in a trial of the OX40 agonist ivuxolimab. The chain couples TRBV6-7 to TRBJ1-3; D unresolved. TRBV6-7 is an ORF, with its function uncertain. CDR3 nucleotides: TGTGCCAGCAGCCTACGTAGTCGGCGGGCCGCCTCTGGAAACACCATATATTTT. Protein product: CASSLRSRRAASGNTIYF.